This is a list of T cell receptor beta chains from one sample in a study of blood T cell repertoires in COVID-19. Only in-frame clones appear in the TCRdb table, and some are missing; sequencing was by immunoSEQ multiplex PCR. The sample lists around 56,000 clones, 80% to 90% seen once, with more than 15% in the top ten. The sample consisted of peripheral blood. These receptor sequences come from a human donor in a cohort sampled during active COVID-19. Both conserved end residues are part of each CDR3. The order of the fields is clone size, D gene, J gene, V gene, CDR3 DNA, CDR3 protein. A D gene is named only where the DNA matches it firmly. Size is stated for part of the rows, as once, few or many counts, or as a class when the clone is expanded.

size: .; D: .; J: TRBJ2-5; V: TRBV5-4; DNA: TGTGCCAGCAGCTCCGGGGTTCAAGAGACCCAGTACTTC; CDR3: CASSSGVQETQYF
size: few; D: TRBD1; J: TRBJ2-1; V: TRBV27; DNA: TGTGCCAGCAGTGACCGGGACAGGGGATTCTTC; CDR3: CASSDRDRGFF
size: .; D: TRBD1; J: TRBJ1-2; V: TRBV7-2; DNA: TGTGCCAGCAGGTCGCCGGGACAGGGGACTTTCTATGGCTACACCTTC; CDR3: CASRSPGQGTFYGYTF
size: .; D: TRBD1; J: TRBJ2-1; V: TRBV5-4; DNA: TGTGCCAGCAGCTTGTTACAGGGGGCTTTTATCTCCTACAATGAGCAGTTCTTC; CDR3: CASSLLQGAFISYNEQFF
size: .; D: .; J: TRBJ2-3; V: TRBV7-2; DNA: TGTGCCAGCAGCTTAGCCGTGGCAACAGATACGCAGTATTTT; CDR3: CASSLAVATDTQYF
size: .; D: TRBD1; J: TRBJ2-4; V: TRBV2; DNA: TGTGCCAGCAGGGAGACAGGGGGCGATGGAAACATTCAGTACTTC; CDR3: CASRETGGDGNIQYF
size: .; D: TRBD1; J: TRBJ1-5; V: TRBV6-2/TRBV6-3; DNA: TGTGCCAGCAGTTACAGGACAGGGGGAGGGTGGCCCCAGCATTTT; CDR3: CASSYRTGGGWPQHF
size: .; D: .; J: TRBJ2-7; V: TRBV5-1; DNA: TGCGCCAGCAGCCCGAGAGGAGGGGGCGCCTACGAGCAGTACTTC; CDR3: CASSPRGGGAYEQYF
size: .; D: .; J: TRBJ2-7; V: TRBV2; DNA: TGTGCCAGCAGTGCCGCGGCGGGCCGACTACTCTACGAGCAGTACTTC; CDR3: CASSAAAGRLLYEQYF
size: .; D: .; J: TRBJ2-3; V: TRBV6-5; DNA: TGTGCCAGCAGTTACTATCGGGGGAGCACAGATACGCAGTATTTT; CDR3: CASSYYRGSTDTQYF
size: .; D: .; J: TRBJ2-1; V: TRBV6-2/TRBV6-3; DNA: TGTGCCAGCAGTTACACCTTACTGGCGGGGCATTACAATGAGCAGTTCTTC; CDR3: CASSYTLLAGHYNEQFF
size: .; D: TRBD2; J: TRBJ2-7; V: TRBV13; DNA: TGTGCCAGCAGCTTAGAGGGTTGGACTAGCGGATCCTCCTACGAGCAGTACTTC; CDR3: CASSLEGWTSGSSYEQYF
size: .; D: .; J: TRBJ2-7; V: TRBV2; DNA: TGTGCCAGCAGTGAACTAGCGTCCCCCTACGAGCAGTACTTC; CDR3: CASSELASPYEQYF
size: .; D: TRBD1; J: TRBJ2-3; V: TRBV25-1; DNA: TGTGCCAGCAGTCCAACAGGGGGGAGACTAAATACGCAGTATTTT; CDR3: CASSPTGGRLNTQYF
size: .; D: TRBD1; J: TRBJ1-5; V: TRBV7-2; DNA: TGTGCCAGCAGCTTAGAGGGGGGACAGAATCAGCCCCAGCATTTT; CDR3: CASSLEGGQNQPQHF
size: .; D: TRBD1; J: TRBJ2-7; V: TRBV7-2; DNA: TGTGCCAGCAGCTTAGGGGGGACAGTTGCCTACGAGCAGTACTTC; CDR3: CASSLGGTVAYEQYF
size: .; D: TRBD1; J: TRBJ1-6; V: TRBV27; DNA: TGTGCCAGCAGGCGCGGGGGGACAGGGTTATCCTCACCCCTCCACTTT; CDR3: CASRRGGTGLSSPLHF
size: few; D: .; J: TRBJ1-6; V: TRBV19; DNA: TGTGCCAGTAGTATCAGGCCAGTCAAGGGGCCCTATAATTCACCCCTCCACTTT; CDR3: CASSIRPVKGPYNSPLHF
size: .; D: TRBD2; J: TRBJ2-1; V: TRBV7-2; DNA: TGTGCCAGCACCTCGGGGGGGGCCTCCTACAATGAGCAGTTCTTC; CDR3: CASTSGGASYNEQFF
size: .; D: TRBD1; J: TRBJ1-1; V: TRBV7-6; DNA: TGTGCCAGCAGCTTGAACAGGGGGAACACTGAAGCTTTCTTT; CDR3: CASSLNRGNTEAFF
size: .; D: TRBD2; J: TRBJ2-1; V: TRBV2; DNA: TGTGCCAGCTGGCTAGCGGGGGGCTGGGAGCAGTTCTTC; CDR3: CASWLAGGWEQFF
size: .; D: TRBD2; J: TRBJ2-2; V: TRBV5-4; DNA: TGTGCCAGCAGCCCCCGGACTAGCGGGGGGGCGGTTACCGGGGAGCTGTTTTTT; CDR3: CASSPRTSGGAVTGELFF
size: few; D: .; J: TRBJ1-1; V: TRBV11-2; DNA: TGTGCCAGCAGCTCAAACAGGGACACTGAAGCTTTCTTT; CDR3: CASSSNRDTEAFF
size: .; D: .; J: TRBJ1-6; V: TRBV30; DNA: TGTGCCTGGATCCACTCAGCTGGTTTACCTGCCGACGGGGCACCCCTCCACTTT; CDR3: CAWIHSAGLPADGAPLHF
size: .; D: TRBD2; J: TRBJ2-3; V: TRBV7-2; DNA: TGTGCCAGCAGCTACCCTAGCGGGGGGGCATCAGATACGCAGTATTTT; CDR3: CASSYPSGGASDTQYF
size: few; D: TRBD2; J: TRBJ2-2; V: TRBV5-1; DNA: TGCGCCAGCAGCTTGGTCGGCGCGGGGGGGCCGGTCGGGGAGCTGTTTTTT; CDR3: CASSLVGAGGPVGELFF
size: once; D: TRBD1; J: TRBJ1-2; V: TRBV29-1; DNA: TGCAGCGTTGGCAGGGGGTTTTATGGCTACACCTTC; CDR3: CSVGRGFYGYTF
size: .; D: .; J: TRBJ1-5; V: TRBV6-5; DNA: TGTGCCACCCGCAGGGGTATCGATAGCAATCAGCCCCAGCATTTT; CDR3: CATRRGIDSNQPQHF
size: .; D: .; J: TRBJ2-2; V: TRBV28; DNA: TGTGCCAAACCGGGACATCCGAACACCGGGGAGCTGTTTTTT; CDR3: CAKPGHPNTGELFF
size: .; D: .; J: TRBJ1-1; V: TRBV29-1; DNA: TGCAGCGCTCGAGCGGGGCTCAGGGAGGACACTGAAGCTTTCTTT; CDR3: CSARAGLREDTEAFF
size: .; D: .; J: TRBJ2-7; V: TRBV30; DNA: TGTGCCTGGGAGGCCGACGGCGGCTCCTACGAGCAGTACTTC; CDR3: CAWEADGGSYEQYF
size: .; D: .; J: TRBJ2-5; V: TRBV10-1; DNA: TGCGCCAGCAGCCACCGTGAGGGTCAAGAGACCCAGTACTTC; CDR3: CASSHREGQETQYF
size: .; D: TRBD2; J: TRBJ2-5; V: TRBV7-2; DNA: TGTGCCAGCAGCTTGACTAGCGGGGGGTATTACCAAGAGACCCAGTACTTC; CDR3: CASSLTSGGYYQETQYF
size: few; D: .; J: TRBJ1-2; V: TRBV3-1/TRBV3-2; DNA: TGTGCCAGCAGTCGATCGGAGGGAAACTATGGCTACACCTTC; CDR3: CASSRSEGNYGYTF
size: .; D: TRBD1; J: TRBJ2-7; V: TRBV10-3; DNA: TGTGCCATCAAAGGGGGACAGGGGAACTACGAGCAGTACTTC; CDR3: CAIKGGQGNYEQYF
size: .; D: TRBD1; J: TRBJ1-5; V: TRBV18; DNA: TGTGCCAGCTCACCTGACAGGGGCAATCAGCCCCAGCATTTT; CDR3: CASSPDRGNQPQHF
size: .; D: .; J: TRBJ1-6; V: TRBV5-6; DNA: TGTGCCAGCAGCTTGAGGGGCTTGATTTATAATTCACCCCTCCACTTT; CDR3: CASSLRGLIYNSPLHF
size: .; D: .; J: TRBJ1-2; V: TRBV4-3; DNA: TGCGCCAGCAGCCAAGATCGGCAGGAAAGGTATGGCTACACCTTC; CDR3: CASSQDRQERYGYTF
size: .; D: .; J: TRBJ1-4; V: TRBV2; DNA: TGTGCCAGCAGTGTGGAGGGTTGGGGTGAAAAACTGTTTTTT; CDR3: CASSVEGWGEKLFF
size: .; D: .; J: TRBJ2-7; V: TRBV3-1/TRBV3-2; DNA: TGTGCCAGCAGCCAATGGGAGTCCTACGAGCAGTACTTC; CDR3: CASSQWESYEQYF
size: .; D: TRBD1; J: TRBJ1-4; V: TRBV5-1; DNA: TGCGCCAGCAGCTTGGCCAACCAGGGGGCTCTTTCGATTGATGAAAAACTGTTTTTT; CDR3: CASSLANQGALSIDEKLFF
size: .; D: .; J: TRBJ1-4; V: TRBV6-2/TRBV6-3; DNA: TGTGCCAGCAGTTACTCGACAGGCGCCCTGGCGGTAGCTAATGAAAAACTGTTTTTT; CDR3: CASSYSTGALAVANEKLFF
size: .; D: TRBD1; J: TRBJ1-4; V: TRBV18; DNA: TGTGCCAGCTCCCAGGGACAGGCTGGAGCTAATGAAAAACTGTTTTTT; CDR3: CASSQGQAGANEKLFF
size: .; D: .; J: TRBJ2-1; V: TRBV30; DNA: TGTGCCTGGAGTGCGAAGAGATTCGGCAATGAGCAGTTCTTC; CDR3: CAWSAKRFGNEQFF
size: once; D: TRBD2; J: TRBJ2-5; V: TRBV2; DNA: TGTGCCAGCAGTGTAACTAGCGGGGGGTTAACAGAGACCCAGTACTTC; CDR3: CASSVTSGGLTETQYF
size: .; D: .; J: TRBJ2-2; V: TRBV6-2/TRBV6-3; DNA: TGTGCCAGCAGTTACGCCGATCCCCGCGACTTGAACACCGGGGAGCTGTTTTTT; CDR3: CASSYADPRDLNTGELFF
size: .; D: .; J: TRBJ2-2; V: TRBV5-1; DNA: TGCGCCAGCAGCCAAAACCGGGACAGGGGTTCCCTAGCGGGGGCCGGCGGGGAGCTGTTTTTT; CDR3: CASSQNRDRGSLAGAGGELFF
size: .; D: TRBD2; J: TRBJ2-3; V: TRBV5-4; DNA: TGTGCCAGCAGCTTAGGACTAGCGGGGGGGATCACAGATACGCAGTATTTT; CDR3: CASSLGLAGGITDTQYF
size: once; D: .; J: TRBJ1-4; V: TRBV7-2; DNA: TGTGCCAGCAGCTTCGGGGTTTCTGGGCGCGAAAAACTGTTTTTT; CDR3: CASSFGVSGREKLFF
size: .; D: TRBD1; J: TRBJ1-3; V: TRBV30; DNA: TGTGCCTGGCGCCGGGACAGCTCTGGAAACACCATATATTTT; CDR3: CAWRRDSSGNTIYF
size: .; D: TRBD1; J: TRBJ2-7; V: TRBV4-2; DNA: TGTGCCAGCAGCCCCCAGGGGGCGCTTGGGGAGCAGTACTTC; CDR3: CASSPQGALGEQYF
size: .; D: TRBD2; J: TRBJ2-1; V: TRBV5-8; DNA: TGTGCCAGTACTAGCGGGGTATACAATGAGCAGTTCTTC; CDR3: CASTSGVYNEQFF
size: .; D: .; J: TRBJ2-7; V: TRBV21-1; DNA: TGTGCCAGCAGCAGCCGGGACAGCTCCTACGAGCAGTACTTC; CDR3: CASSSRDSSYEQYF